The source of this TCR beta chain is a study of cytomegalovirus exposure and HLA in healthy donors (dated by TCRdb to about 2017). Regarding the study in general: According to a later analysis, one platform produced both the roughly 110 validation repertoires and the approximately 600 repertoires of the first cohort. The aim of the study was to test whether cataloging public T cell receptors could identify signatures of past pathogen exposure. In addition to the first cohort of around 670 subjects, a separate validation cohort of about 120 different subjects was used. High-throughput TCR immunosequencing, statistical association of individual TCRs with disease status, and machine learning were combined to predict cytomegalovirus infection status.

Separate from the roughly 660-subject first cohort, the validation cohort of some 130 subjects was the group to which the donors belonged. Library preparation employed the immunoSEQ multiplex PCR assay. The authors' analysis ran thus. A statistical classification framework was built to diagnose cytomegalovirus status from the catalog of TCR beta chain sequences. The table was pulled from immuneACCESS by TCRdb, which kept in-frame rearrangements only. Such tables lose some clones; where checked, under half of the loss comes from unresolved V genes, and the rest has no known cause. D and trimming come from the DNA, and the V and J calls and clone size come from that table. The sample table shows more than 200,000 clones, and less than 95% are seen once. 2.5% to 3.5% of the sample is held by the ten biggest clonotypes. This clone has only one observation. The specificity of this receptor is unknown. No quality values exist for individual bases; no much larger clone is one base distant.

The full study reports these points: The classifier was reported to diagnose cytomegalovirus status with high specificity and sensitivity in both the original cohort and the validation cohort. A later analysis lacked HLA typing for the validation cohort, so it scored co-occurrence in that cohort across all 110 or so repertoires. Subsequent analysis determined that TCRs grouped into clusters in the first cohort also showed a tendency toward co-occurrence across the 120 or so validation repertoires, and 94% of cluster scores exceeded 0. While some public TCRs were present in many individuals, most TCR sequences turned up only very rarely across donors. A total of 164 TCR beta chains were listed by the study as associated with cytomegalovirus. The authors suggested that the approach could potentially be generalized to other disease states and immunological phenotypes. In vitro tests confirmed that three of the cytomegalovirus-associated TCR beta chains recognize cytomegalovirus antigens.

The CDR3 starts with the cysteine, ends with the phenylalanine, and has 14 residues. The kept DNA is CDR3 alone, 42 bases in frame from the first base. The germline V gene sets CDR1 to MNHNS and CDR2 to SASEGT. The junction shows trimming of 5 bases on V and 3 bases on J, and the gene matches do not reach 5 bases of it. The sequence joins TRBV6-1 to TRBJ2-7; TRBD1 fits 9 bases in the junction. Sequencing was carried out using PBMCs. The clonotype originates from a woman aged 25 to 39 in good health and CMV-seronegative. The nucleotides read TGTGCCAGCAGTTCCGGGACAGGGTTCTACGAGCAGTACTTC. Its translation is CASSSGTGFYEQYF.